This T cell receptor (beta chain) was documented in a study of T-cell memory formation after mild COVID-19. The CDR3 length is 13 residues. Per germline, CDR1 LNHDA and CDR2 SQIVND (reference sequence). Trimming removed 7 bases from V and 0 bases from J, with 9 bases in between. From the 5' RACE reads, TCRdb called clonotypes with MiXCR, one entry per CDR3 protein. The data show roughly 450,000 distinct CDR3 sequences, approximately 18% seen once. A remark on this clonotype: Its specificity is unknown.

Regarding the study as a whole: Mainly in CM and EM were contracting CD4+ clones; CD8+ were in EMRA. Clones that shrank (day 15 to 85) were balanced CD4/CD8, whereas later expanders leaned CD4+.

The rearrangement uses TRBV19 and TRBJ1-1; D gene uncertain. The origin of this receptor is an adult woman who had mild COVID-19 (a few samples of this study predate the infection). Cell type and time point are not known. Material: PBMCs or a T cell subset sorted from them (not recorded which). The CDR3 spells CASTRLVNTEAFF. The CDR3 nucleotides read TGTGCCAGTACCCGTTTGGTGAACACTGAAGCTTTCTTT.